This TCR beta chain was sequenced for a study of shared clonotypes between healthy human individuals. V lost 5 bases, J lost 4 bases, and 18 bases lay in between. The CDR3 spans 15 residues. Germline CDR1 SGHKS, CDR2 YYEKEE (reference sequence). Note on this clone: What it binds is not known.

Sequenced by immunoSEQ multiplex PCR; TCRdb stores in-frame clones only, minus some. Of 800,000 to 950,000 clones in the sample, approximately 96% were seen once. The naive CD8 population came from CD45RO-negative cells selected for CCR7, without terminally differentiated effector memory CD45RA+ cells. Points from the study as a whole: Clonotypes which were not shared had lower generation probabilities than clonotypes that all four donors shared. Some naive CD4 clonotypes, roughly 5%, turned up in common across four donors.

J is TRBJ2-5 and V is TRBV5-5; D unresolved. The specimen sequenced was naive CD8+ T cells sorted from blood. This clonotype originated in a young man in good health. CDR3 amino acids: CASSLTVSVAETQYF. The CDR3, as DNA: TGTGCCAGCAGTTTAACCGTCTCGGTGGCAGAGACCCAGTACTTC.